This T cell receptor beta chain was found in a study of post-analysis software for immune sequencing data. Study results and limitations: Patients used several TRBV segments, including TRBV5-6, TRBV5-1 and TRBV20-1, more often than controls.

Note on this clonotype: Its target is unknown.

Built from TCR beta cDNA, the libraries had unique molecular identifiers in them. The T cell input of roughly 0.95 to 10 million gave roughly 0.5 million cDNA molecules. TCRdb analysed the PCR reads with MiXCR anew, one entry per CDR3 protein. Here the sample spans hundreds of thousands of distinct CDR3 sequences, 59% being singletons. This CDR3 comprises 15 residues. The germline V gene has CDR1 SGHNT and CDR2 YYREEE (reference sequence). The clonotype originates from a girl aged 2-15 years with multiple sclerosis. The genes are TRBV5-4 and TRBJ2-6; TRBD2 agrees at 8 bases. Sequencing was carried out using blood. CDR3 DNA: TGTGCATTTGTCGGGGGGGGCTCTGGGGCCAACGTCCTGACTTTC. Translated: CAFVGGGSGANVLTF.